Listed below are T cell receptor beta chains from one sample, sequenced in a study of type 1 regulatory T cells. TCRdb fed the reads into MiXCR, producing one record per CDR3 protein. The sample consists of roughly 71,000 distinct CDR3 sequences, nearly 65% of them appearing once. For these receptors, no antigen is known. Sequences were obtained from cultured T cells, either the whole culture or a sorted T cell fraction (not recorded which). These receptors came from a human donor in good health. CDR3s include the opening cysteine and the closing phenylalanine or tryptophan. Each record gives: V gene, J gene, clone size, D gene, CDR3 protein, CDR3 DNA. The D gene is left open where the match is weak. The size of a clone is reported for some rows only, either as once, few or many, or as a class for expanded clones.

>TRBV7-2|TRBJ2-1|.|TRBD2
CASSLGSGRAWGYNEQFF
TGTGCCAGCAGCTTAGGAAGCGGGAGGGCCTGGGGTTACAATGAGCAGTTCTTC
>TRBV14|TRBJ2-1|.|.
CASIRGQSSYNEQFF
TGTGCCAGCATCCGCGGTCAAAGCTCCTACAATGAGCAGTTCTTC
>TRBV6-5|TRBJ2-2|.|.
CASTREGLGGTGELFF
TGTGCCAGCACCCGAGAGGGTCTGGGGGGCACCGGGGAGCTGTTTTTT
>TRBV6-5|TRBJ1-1|few|.
CATQGVNTEAFF
TGTGCCACACAGGGCGTGAACACTGAAGCTTTCTTT
>TRBV15|TRBJ2-1|.|.
CATSRDTGLNEQFF
TGTGCCACCAGCAGAGATACAGGGCTCAATGAGCAGTTCTTC
>TRBV27|TRBJ2-1|many|TRBD2
CASSTPSGRTYNEQFF
TGTGCCAGCAGTACCCCTAGCGGGCGGACCTACAATGAGCAGTTCTTC
>TRBV5-1|TRBJ2-7|.|.
CASSPRNLAQSSYEQYF
TGCGCCAGCAGCCCGCGGAACTTAGCTCAGAGCTCCTACGAGCAGTACTTC
>TRBV7-9|TRBJ1-5|.|TRBD1
CASSVWDRGGNQPQHF
TGTGCCAGCAGCGTATGGGACAGGGGAGGCAATCAGCCCCAGCATTTT
>TRBV5-1|TRBJ1-2|.|TRBD1
CASSLDQGGTYGYTF
TGCGCCAGCAGCTTGGATCAGGGGGGCACCTATGGCTACACCTTC
>TRBV5-1|TRBJ2-1|.|TRBD2
CASSWSGRGNEQFF
TGCGCCAGCAGCTGGAGCGGGAGGGGAAATGAGCAGTTCTTC
>TRBV20-1|TRBJ1-1|.|.
CSAVNPYSEAFF
TGCAGTGCTGTCAACCCCTATTCTGAAGCTTTCTTT
>TRBV7-6|TRBJ2-5|.|TRBD2
CASSFAGVSQETQYF
TGTGCCAGCAGCTTCGCGGGAGTGAGCCAAGAGACCCAGTACTTC
>TRBV5-1|TRBJ2-3|.|.
CASSLTQPSTDTQYF
TGCGCCAGCAGCTTGACCCAACCTAGCACAGATACGCAGTATTTT
>TRBV2|TRBJ2-1|few|.
CASGIKRGGEQFF
TGTGCCAGCGGAATAAAGCGCGGCGGGGAGCAGTTCTTC
>TRBV28|TRBJ1-1|.|.
CASSFQPWRKGSEAFF
TGTGCCAGCAGTTTTCAGCCGTGGCGGAAGGGGAGTGAAGCTTTCTTT
>TRBV20-1|TRBJ2-7|.|.
CSARGLTYEQYF
TGCAGTGCTAGGGGCCTTACCTACGAGCAGTACTTC
>TRBV25-1|TRBJ2-6|.|.
CASTASSSGANVLTF
TGTGCCAGCACGGCCAGTAGCTCTGGGGCCAACGTCCTGACTTTC
>TRBV20-1|TRBJ2-1|.|TRBD2
CSAGAGLAVSYNEQFF
TGCAGTGCGGGCGCCGGGCTAGCGGTTTCCTACAATGAGCAGTTCTTC
>TRBV29-1|TRBJ1-5|few|.
CSVAVGSNQPQHF
TGCAGCGTCGCCGTTGGTAGCAATCAGCCCCAGCATTTT
>TRBV15|TRBJ2-6|.|.
CATSREGGSGANVLTF
TGTGCCACCAGCAGAGAAGGAGGCTCTGGGGCCAACGTCCTGACTTTC
>TRBV7-2|TRBJ2-1|.|.
CASSLYSANEQFF
TGTGCCAGCAGCTTATACTCGGCTAATGAGCAGTTCTTC
>TRBV3-1|TRBJ2-7|.|TRBD1
CASSQTRQGIHEQYF
TGTGCCAGCAGCCAAACCCGACAGGGTATACACGAGCAGTACTTC